These 19 T cell receptor beta chains originate from one sample sequenced in a study of T cells in Graves' hyperthyroidism and ophthalmopathy. TCR beta CDR3 region amplification was performed from RNA transcripts. Primed by the HTBI set, a first-round RT-PCR was run on the TCR CDR3. MiXCR, applied by TCRdb to the multiplex PCR reads, yields one record per CDR3 protein. The sample lists 450,000 to 700,000 distinct CDR3 sequences, just over 45% seen once, with around 8% in the top ten. Source material: peripheral blood or thyroid tissue (not recorded which). The receptors come from a young woman with Graves' hyperthyroidism.

The rearrangement links TRBV29-1 to TRBJ1-5, with a possible D match to TRBD1 (5 bases). The ends were cut back, 1 base at V and 11 bases at J, with 24 bases in the middle. This CDR3 has 16 amino acids. Germline CDR1 SQVTM, CDR2 ANQGSEA. The CDR3 sequence is CSVEVWGLAGGETQHF. In nucleotides, the CDR3 is TGCAGCGTTGAAGTATGGGGACTAGCGGGCGGCGAGACCCAGCATTTT.

This clonotype has just a few counts. The chain links TRBV7-6 to TRBJ2-7; the D gene is possibly TRBD2 (6 bases). Germline lookup yields CDR1 SGHVS and CDR2 FNYEAQ. V lost 2 bases and J 7 bases, leaving 21 bases between the germline ends. The CDR3 runs 16 residues. The CDR3 loop is CASSLSWSGVYNEQYF. The CDR3 nucleotides read TGTGCCAGCAGCTTAAGCTGGTCGGGAGTGTACAATGAGCAGTACTTC.

This chain uses TRBV29-1 with TRBJ1-2; possibly TRBD1 for D (6 bases). This CDR3 comprises 14 residues. Germline V gene data show CDR1 as SQVTM and CDR2 as ANQGSEA. Trimming shortened V by 7 bases and J by 1 base, and 16 bases separated the two germline ends. In DNA, the CDR3 is TGCAGCGGAACCGGGACACATTTTAACTATGGCTACACCTTC. This gives the protein CSGTGTHFNYGYTF.

This clonotype was seen at least ten times. Mismatch with germline at one junction end may stem from a read error. This sequence joins TRBV6-1 and TRBJ2-5, with D tentatively TRBD2 (6 bases). CDR3 size: 10 residues. Per the germline V gene, CDR1 is MNHNS and CDR2 is SASEGT. CDR3 DNA sequence: TGTGCCAGCACCGCGGGGACCCAATACTTC. Amino acids: CASTAGTQYF.

Worth noting for this clonotype: The missing conserved phenylalanine or tryptophan at the end of this CDR3 makes a read error likely. Because the CDR3's place on the DNA is in doubt, the DNA is left out and the CDR3 is given as listed by TCRdb. The J gene is TRBJ1-1, the V gene TRBV10-3. The CDR3 numbers 11 amino acids, ends counted. Germline V gives CDR1 ENHRY, CDR2 SYGVKD. The CDR3 region is CAISESLGTIS.

The chain employs TRBV12-3 or TRBV12-4 and TRBJ2-2; tentatively, D is TRBD1 or TRBD2 (6 bases each). The CDR3 consists of 16 residues. With 3 bases removed from V and 1 base from J, the gap between germline ends came to 12 bases. CDR3 DNA sequence: TGTGCCAGCAGTTTCAGGGGACTCAAGAACACCGGGGAGCTGTTTTTT. Its protein product is CASSFRGLKNTGELFF.

The chain carries TRBV7-9 and TRBJ2-5; maybe TRBD2 (5 bases). V was pared by 10 bases and J by 5 bases, with 11 bases between. The length of the CDR3 is 11 residues. CDR1 is SEHNR and CDR2 is FQNEAQ in the germline V gene (reference sequence). For the CDR3, the DNA is TGTGCCAACGGACTTTTGGAGACCCAGTACTTC. It is translated as CANGLLETQYF.

This clonotype has a count of ten or more. CDR3 region: CASSDGLNTEAFF. The DNA of the CDR3 is TGTGCCAGCAGTGACGGACTTAACACTGAAGCTTTCTTT. The rearrangement links TRBV6-1 to TRBJ1-1; D uncertain. Trimming removed 3 bases at V and 2 bases at J, with 7 bases between. The CDR3 is made up of 13 amino acids. CDR1 is MNHNS, CDR2 SASEGT, per germline.

V is TRBV29-1 and J is TRBJ2-5, with 9 bases identical to TRBD1. There are 13 residues in the CDR3. Trimming took 4 bases from V and 5 from J; bases not matched to a gene: 5. The germline V gene has CDR1 SQVTM and CDR2 ANQGSEA. The CDR3 loop reads CSVVGGQGETQYF. CDR3 DNA sequence: TGCAGCGTTGTGGGGGGACAGGGCGAGACCCAGTACTTC.

On this clonotype: The junction and the germline gene differ at one end; a read error may be behind it. V gene TRBV7-9 combines with J gene TRBJ1-3; D gene ambiguous. This CDR3 is built from 11 residues. CDR1 and CDR2 (germline): SEHNR, FQNEAQ (reference sequence). The CDR3 loop reads CASTRLEGLGF. CDR3 nucleotide sequence: TGTGCCAGCACCCGCCTGGAGGGATTGGGATTC.

This clonotype has at least ten counts. The chain employs TRBV7-2 and TRBJ2-7; a possible D gene is TRBD1 (6 bases). Germline values: CDR1 SGHTA, CDR2 FQGNSA. The CDR3 contains 13 residues. V gave up 5 bases and J gave up 1 base, with 9 bases separating them. This chain's CDR3 is CASSPGVSYEQYF. In DNA form, the CDR3 reads TGTGCCAGCAGCCCAGGGGTTTCCTACGAGCAGTACTTC.

This clonotype has only a few counts. The chain employs TRBV7-2 and TRBJ2-3; D assignment may be TRBD1 or TRBD2 (5 bases each). Trimming took off 3 bases at V and 0 bases at J, with 13 bases between the two ends. The CDR3 is made up of 16 amino acids. CDR1 SGHTA and CDR2 FQGNSA come from the germline V gene. CDR3 sequence reads: CASSLVGPPSTDTQYF. The CDR3 region has the DNA TGTGCCAGCAGCTTGGTGGGACCACCTAGCACAGATACGCAGTATTTT.

The V gene is TRBV5-4, the J gene TRBJ2-5; 11 bases fit TRBD2. The length of the CDR3 is 16 residues. V lost 5 bases to trimming and J lost 5 bases; unmatched junction nucleotides: 11. From germline, CDR1 is SGHNT and CDR2 YYREEE (reference sequence). Written as DNA, the CDR3 is TGTGCCAGCAGTGTAGCGGGAGGGCGGTGGGATGAGACCCAGTACTTC. The encoded protein is CASSVAGGRWDETQYF.

This clonotype was seen repeatedly, ten times or more. The J gene is TRBJ2-5, the V gene TRBV12-3 or TRBV12-4; TRBD2 agrees at 13 bases. The J segment lost 4 bases and the V segment lost 2 bases, leaving 10 bases of the junction unmatched. The CDR3 is 18 residues long. DNA for the CDR3: TGTGCCAGCAGTTTATACGGACTAGCGGGAGAGGGCGCAGAGACCCAGTACTTC. As protein: CASSLYGLAGEGAETQYF.

This clonotype has a count of ten or more. The CDR3 nucleotides are TGTGCCAGCACCCTCGACAGGGTCGGTAACTATGGCTACACCTTC. Its protein product is CASTLDRVGNYGYTF. The chain has TRBV6-5 and TRBJ1-2, with 7 bases aligning to TRBD1. This CDR3 comprises 15 residues. Germline loops: CDR1 MNHEY, CDR2 SVGAGI. The ends lost 7 bases at V and 1 base at J; junction bases unmatched: 9.

This clonotype was seen at least ten times. The chain recombines TRBV7-9 with TRBJ2-5; 7 bases align to TRBD1. V shed 11 bases, J shed 1 base, and the junction held 4 bases outside the gene matches. Germline V CDR1 and CDR2: SEHNR, FQNEAQ (reference sequence). CDR3 length equals 12 residues. CDR3 amino acids: CALGQLQETQYF. The CDR3 DNA sequence: TGTGCCCTGGGACAGCTCCAAGAGACCCAGTACTTC.

V gene TRBV5-1 combines with J gene TRBJ1-3, with TRBD1 as a possible D gene (5 bases). The V and J ends lost 1 base and 0 bases respectively, with 17 bases between them. From germline, CDR1 is SGHRS and CDR2 YFSETQ. This CDR3 has 18 residues. The CDR3 DNA is TGCGCCAGCAGCTTGTCGTATCGGGGCCTAAACTCTGGAAACACCATATATTTT. The encoded protein is CASSLSYRGLNSGNTIYF.

This chain joins TRBV2 and TRBJ1-4; no clear D. CDR3 length: 13 residues. CDR1 is SNHLY and CDR2 is FYNNEI in the germline V gene. V lost 9 bases and J lost 8, with 16 bases in between. In DNA, the CDR3 is TGTGCCAGAAAAGGGAAATTGAAGGAAAAACTGTTTTTT. Protein: CARKGKLKEKLFF. The whole variable domain, remainder taken from reference TRBV2 and TRBJ1-4, is EPEVTQTPSHQVTQMGQEVILRCVPISNHLYFYWYRQILGQKVEFLVSFYNNEISEKSEIFDDQFSVERPDGSNFTLKIRSTKLEDSAMYFCARKGKLKEKLFFGSGTQLSVL.

This clonotype was seen a few times. The rearrangement joins TRBV4-3 to TRBJ1-1, with TRBD1 as a possible D gene (5 bases). Looked up from germline, CDR1 is LGHNA and CDR2 is YSLEER. The V end lost 3 bases, the J end lost 5 bases, and 19 bases lay between the germline ends. The CDR3 has 16 residues. The CDR3 DNA reads as TGCGCCAGCAGCCACTTATTTTTCGGGGGGTTTACTGAAGCTTTCTTT. Amino acids: CASSHLFFGGFTEAFF.